This T cell receptor (beta chain) was documented in a study of blood T cells in healthy people across ages. Study observations and caveats: PBMC samples, being unsorted, prevented any conclusive comparison of naive and antigen-experienced cells.

It was with a sample-barcoded 5' primer and a J-beta primer mix that a second PCR of roughly 7 to 12 cycles was run. A single record per CDR3 protein comes from TCRdb applying MiXCR to the 5' RACE reads. This table holds roughly 700,000 distinct CDR3 sequences, approximately 50% found once. This clonotype was detected a few times. Its antigen is as yet unknown. Collection of 7.5 to 10 milliliters of peripheral blood was performed for each donor. The germline V gene has CDR1 SGHKS and CDR2 YYEKEE (reference sequence). The CDR3 contains 15 residues. The source of this sequence is a woman aged 55-70 years in good health. The chain has TRBV5-5 and TRBJ2-5; 8 nucleotides align to TRBD1. The end of the DNA is better explained by TRBJ2-7, so the J call may be wrong. Sequenced input: blood. CDR3 sequence: CASSLADRGGHEQYF. CDR3 DNA: TGTGCCAGCAGCTTGGCCGACAGGGGTGGCCACGAGCAGTACTTC.